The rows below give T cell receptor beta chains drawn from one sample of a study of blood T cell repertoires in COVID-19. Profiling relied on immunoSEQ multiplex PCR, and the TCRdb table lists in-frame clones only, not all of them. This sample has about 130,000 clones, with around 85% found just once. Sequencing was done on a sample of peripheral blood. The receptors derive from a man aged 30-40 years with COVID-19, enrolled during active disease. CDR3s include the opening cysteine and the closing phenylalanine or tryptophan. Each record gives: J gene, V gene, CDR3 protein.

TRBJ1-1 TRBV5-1 CASSSGTWNTEAFF
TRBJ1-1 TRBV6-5 CASSRGSQAFF
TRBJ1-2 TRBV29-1 CSAAGGEGYTF
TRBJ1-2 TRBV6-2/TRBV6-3 CASSYELGLGADYGYTF
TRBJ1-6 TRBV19 CASSTWTGGYNSPLHF
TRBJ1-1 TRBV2 CASSAHSGLNTEAFF
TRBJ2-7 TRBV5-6 CASSLGTRTGGDEQYF
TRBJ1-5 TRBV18 CASSQGRGNQPQHF
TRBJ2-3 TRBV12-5 CASGLATSGSTDTQYF
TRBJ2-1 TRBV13 CASSVTQRVYEQFF
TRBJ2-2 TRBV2 CASSAQVTGELFF
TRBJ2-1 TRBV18 CASSPAGFGSYNEQFF
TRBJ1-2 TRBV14 CASSPLPGQGSNYGYTF
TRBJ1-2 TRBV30 CAWNGGEVYGYTF
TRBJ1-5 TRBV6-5 CGAGQNSNQPQHF
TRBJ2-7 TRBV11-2 CASSSLSGMVYEQYF
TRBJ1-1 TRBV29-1 CSAIRQGFGTEAFF
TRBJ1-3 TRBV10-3 CAISARGSSGNTIYF
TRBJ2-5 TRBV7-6 CASSLGLAGGGGETQYF
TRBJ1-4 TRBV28 CASSQIGTWEKLFF
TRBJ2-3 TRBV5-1 CASSLGDRGLDTQYF
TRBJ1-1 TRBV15 CATSRVMGGTEAFF
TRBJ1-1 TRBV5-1 CASSLDLGGGTEAFF
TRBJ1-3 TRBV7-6 CASSLDTGSGNTIYF
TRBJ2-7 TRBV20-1 CSARLAGEQYF
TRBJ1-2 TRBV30 CAWSVPGDGYTF
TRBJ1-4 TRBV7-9 CASDRGQGEKLFF
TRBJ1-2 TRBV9 CASSGYRGLPPIANYGYTF
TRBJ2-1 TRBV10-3 CAISSGLAGGRFNQEQFF
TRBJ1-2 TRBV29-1 CSVGGQNYGYTF
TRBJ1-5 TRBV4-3 CASSQEYRGNQPQHF
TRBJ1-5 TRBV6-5 CASSYNRGGQPQHF
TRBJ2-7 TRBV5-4 CASSSAPSGRMGYEQYF
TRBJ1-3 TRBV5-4 CASSFNTGAGNTIYF
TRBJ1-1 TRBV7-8 CASRCGQGSTEAFF
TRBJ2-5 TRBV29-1 CSVGRVASGGSGETQYF
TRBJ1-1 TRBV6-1 CASSDRYTEAFF
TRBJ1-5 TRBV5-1 CASSLTGSAYQPQHF
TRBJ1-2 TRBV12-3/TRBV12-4 CASRRQDSYGYTF
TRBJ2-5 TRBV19 CASSTLRYQETQYF
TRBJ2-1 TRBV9 CASGVGTRTNEQFF
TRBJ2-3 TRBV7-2 CASTLPAGRTDTQYF
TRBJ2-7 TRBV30 CAWSAYRGEQYF
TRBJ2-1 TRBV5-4 CASRRLPESSYNEQFF
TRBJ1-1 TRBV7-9 CASSFPWTGTNTEAFF
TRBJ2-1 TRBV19 CASKRRGGTGDEQFF
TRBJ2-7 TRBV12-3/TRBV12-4 CASSYRGLLEQYF
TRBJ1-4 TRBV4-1 CASSGSRGEGNEKLFF
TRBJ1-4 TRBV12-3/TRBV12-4 CASCSLRGEKLFF
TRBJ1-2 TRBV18 CASSPQSGGISYGYTF
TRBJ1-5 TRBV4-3 CASSQDMTGITSSNQPQHF
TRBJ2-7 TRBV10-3 CAISEGGTQTYEQYF
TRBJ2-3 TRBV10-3 CAISDSNTDTQYF
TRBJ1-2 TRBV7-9 CASSLGTGAGLNYGYTF
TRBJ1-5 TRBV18 CASSPSTVQPQHF